The 13 T cell receptor beta chains given below trace back to one sample, sequenced in a study of T cell responses to AZD1222 COVID-19 vaccine (dated by TCRdb to about 2021). The sample's time point, from its label and the paper: about 28 days (+/-7) after the second vaccine dose. The method behind the library was the immunoSEQ multiplex PCR assay. The table was pulled from immuneACCESS by TCRdb, which kept in-frame rearrangements only. Such tables lose some clones; where checked, under half of the loss comes from unresolved V genes, and the rest has no known cause. The sample records 83,000 or so clones, almost 90% of which are singletons. About 7.1% of the sample lies in the top ten. The sample here was peripheral blood, taken 28 days after the second AZD1222 dose. The receptors stem from an adult who received the AZD1222 COVID-19 vaccine.

The V and J genes are TRBV19 and TRBJ1-2, with unresolved D. Germline CDR1 and CDR2: LNHDA and SQIVND (reference sequence). The CDR3 contains 12 residues. V lost 9 bases to trimming and J lost 4 bases, with 12 bases between them. For the CDR3, the DNA is TGTGCCAGCACGGGAATGGGCTATGGCTACACCTTC. Amino acid sequence: CASTGMGYGYTF.

This clone was counted between two and nine times. CDR3 sequence (DNA): TGTGCCAGCAGTGACTCTGGGGCCAACGTCCTGACTTTC. Translated, it gives CASSDSGANVLTF. The chain employs TRBV6-4 and TRBJ2-6; D remains unclear. CDR1 MRHNA and CDR2 SNTAGT come from the germline V gene. This CDR3 has 13 residues. V was cut by 0 bases and J by 3 bases, with 0 bases left in between.

The sample holds one count of this clone. V gene TRBV7-2 combines with J gene TRBJ2-2, with D uncertain. V lost 1 base to trimming and J lost 8 bases, with 5 bases between them. CDR1 is SGHTA, CDR2 FQGNSA, per germline. The CDR3 covers 12 residues. This CDR3 reads CASSLGPGELFF. CDR3 in DNA: TGTGCCAGCAGCTTAGGACCGGGGGAGCTGTTTTTT.

The chain couples TRBV6-5 to TRBJ1-6; a possible D gene is TRBD1 (6 bases). CDR1 and CDR2 from the germline V gene are MNHEY and SVGAGI. Trimming removed 3 bases from V and 5 bases from J, with 14 bases in between. CDR3 length: 16 residues. The CDR3 sequence: CASSYRGTNHNSPLHF. The CDR3 region has the DNA TGTGCCAGCAGTTATCGCGGGACAAATCATAATTCACCCCTCCACTTT.

J is TRBJ2-2 and V is TRBV29-1, with a weak D call TRBD2 (6 bases). The CDR3 sequence is 15 residues long. CDR1 and CDR2 (germline): SQVTM, ANQGSEA. The V end lost 0 bases, the J end lost 5 bases, and 13 bases lay between the germline ends. The CDR3 coding sequence is TGCAGCGTTGAAGATCCGGAGGGAGGTACCGGGGAGCTGTTTTTT. Translated, it gives CSVEDPEGGTGELFF.

This sequence joins TRBV25-1 and TRBJ1-2; D remains ambiguous. Germline-derived CDR1 and CDR2 are MGHDK and SYGVNS. The CDR3 is 13 residues long. V lost 4 bases to trimming and J lost 8 bases, with 14 bases between them. The CDR3 here is CASSGLAGSGYTF. CDR3 nucleotides: TGTGCCAGCAGTGGCCTGGCGGGGTCCGGCTACACCTTC.

V gene TRBV30 combines with J gene TRBJ1-2; unclear D gene. The V and J ends lost 4 bases and 0 bases respectively, with 6 bases between them. Germline-derived CDR1 and CDR2 are GTSNPN and SVGIG (reference sequence). The CDR3 runs 12 residues. CDR3 in amino acids: CAWMVANYGYTF. DNA for the CDR3: TGTGCCTGGATGGTGGCTAACTATGGCTACACCTTC.

This clone was observed a handful of times. The rearrangement links TRBV28 to TRBJ1-6, with TRBD1 matching over 9 bases. With 7 bases clipped from V and 9 bases from J, the junction kept 7 bases outside the gene matches. The CDR3 length is 14 residues. Germline V gene lookup returns CDR1 MDHEN and CDR2 SYDVKM. CDR3: CASKPGQGGSPLHF. DNA of the CDR3: TGTGCCAGCAAGCCGGGACAGGGCGGTTCACCCCTCCACTTT.

The chain combines TRBV5-5 with TRBJ2-1; 10 positions match TRBD2. This CDR3 spans 15 amino acids. V shed 3 bases, J shed 3 bases, and the junction held 3 bases outside the gene matches. Germline CDR1 and CDR2: SGHKS and YYEKEE (reference sequence). The CDR3 nucleotides are TGTGCCAGCAGCTCCGGGACTAGCGACTACAATGAGCAGTTCTTC. This translates into CASSSGTSDYNEQFF. Full variable domain (missing parts from reference TRBV5-5 and TRBJ2-1): DAGVTQSPTHLIKTRGQQVTLRCSPISGHKSVSWYQQVLGQGPQFIFQYYEKEERGRGNFPDRFSARQFPNYSSELNVNALLLGDSALYLCASSSGTSDYNEQFFGPGTRLTVL.

V and J are TRBV6-5 and TRBJ2-7, with 7 bases matching TRBD2. J gave up 2 bases and V 5 bases, and 9 bases lay outside the gene matches. Germline CDR1 reads MNHEY; CDR2 reads SVGAGI. The CDR3 spans 15 residues. The CDR3 is CASSKTSLGTYEQYF. DNA of the CDR3: TGTGCCAGCAGTAAGACTAGCCTTGGCACCTACGAGCAGTACTTC.

This sequence joins TRBV19 and TRBJ2-1; D may correspond to TRBD1 or TRBD2 (5 bases each). The V gene's germline CDR1 is LNHDA and CDR2 SQIVND (reference sequence). The CDR3 is 16 residues long. V dropped 4 bases and J dropped 4 bases, with 17 bases sitting between them. The CDR3 spells CASSTFGTATYNEQFF. CDR3 nucleotides: TGTGCCAGTAGTACCTTCGGGACCGCTACATACAATGAGCAGTTCTTC.

The chain is built from TRBV7-9 and TRBJ1-2; 8 nucleotides line up with TRBD1. The length of the CDR3 is 15 residues. V gave up 4 bases and J gave up 6 bases; unmatched junction bases: 10. Germline V gene data show CDR1 as SEHNR and CDR2 as FQNEAQ (reference sequence). CDR3 in amino acids: CASSSTRAGGDGYTF. The CDR3 DNA is TGTGCCAGCAGCTCAACCCGGGCAGGGGGCGATGGCTACACCTTC.

The chain combines TRBV21-1 with TRBJ2-7. TRBV21-1 is reported as a pseudogene. The CDR3 sequence is 16 residues long. The chain's CDR3 is CASSKGVNELKDEQYF. CDR3 nucleotide sequence: TGTGCCAGCAGCAAAGGAGTGAATGAGCTGAAGGACGAGCAGTACTTC.